The rows below give T cell receptor beta chains drawn from one sample of a study of blood T cell repertoires in COVID-19. Profiled with immunoSEQ multiplex PCR; TCRdb holds only in-frame clones, not every one. The repertoire holds about 240,000 clones, with around 85% as singletons. Source material: PBMCs or T cells enriched from blood (not recorded which). Receptors were obtained from a woman in her 40s with acute COVID-19. Both conserved end residues are part of each CDR3. The order of the fields is D gene, V gene, clone size, J gene, CDR3 DNA, CDR3 protein. D genes are given only for firm matches. Only part of the rows carry a size: once, few, many, or a class if the clone is expanded.

TRBD1	TRBV28	once	TRBJ1-2	TGTGCCAGCAGTCCCGCGGGACAGAGGGATGGCTACACCTTC	CASSPAGQRDGYTF
TRBD1	TRBV7-2	-	TRBJ1-1	TGTGCCAGCAGCTTGACAGGGCCAACGAACACTGAAGCTTTCTTT	CASSLTGPTNTEAFF
-	TRBV11-2	-	TRBJ2-7	TGTGCCAGCAGCTTTGGGGCGGCTGGGTACGAGCAGTACTTC	CASSFGAAGYEQYF
TRBD2	TRBV3-1/TRBV3-2	-	TRBJ2-1	TGTGCCAGCAGCAAGCGGGAACGGAATGAGCAGTTCTTC	CASSKRERNEQFF
TRBD2	TRBV3-1/TRBV3-2	-	TRBJ2-1	TGTGCCAGCAGCCTGATAGCGGGAGCTAGTTACAATGAGCAGTTCTTC	CASSLIAGASYNEQFF
TRBD1	TRBV30	-	TRBJ1-1	TGCCGACAGGGAATCATGAACACTGAAGCTTTCTTT	CRQGIMNTEAFF
-	TRBV7-9	-	TRBJ2-3	TGTGCCAGCAGCTCGGAGCGGGCTAGCACAGATACGCAGTATTTT	CASSSERASTDTQYF
-	TRBV2	-	TRBJ2-3	TGTGCCAGCAGTGAAGAGACTAGCACAGATACGCAGTATTTT	CASSEETSTDTQYF
TRBD1	TRBV6-1	-	TRBJ1-5	TGTGCCAGCAGTGCCCCGCTCGCGGTAGGGTGGCAGGGGGCTTTTCAGCCCCAGCATTTT	CASSAPLAVGWQGAFQPQHF
-	TRBV9	-	TRBJ1-2	TGTGCCAGCAGCGTAGGGGGCAGGGCATCGAAGGACTATGGCTACACCTTC	CASSVGGRASKDYGYTF
-	TRBV19	-	TRBJ1-2	TGTGCCAGTAGTCCCCGACAGCCCTATGGCTACACCTTC	CASSPRQPYGYTF
-	TRBV10-2	-	TRBJ2-2	TGCGCCAGCAGCGTAGACGGACTCACGAACACCGGGGAGCTGTTTTTT	CASSVDGLTNTGELFF
-	TRBV12-5	few	TRBJ2-2	TGTGCTAGTGGCAGTCCCGGGACATTAACCGGGGAGCTGTTTTTT	CASGSPGTLTGELFF
-	TRBV20-1	-	TRBJ2-5	TGCAGTGCTAGCGGGGAGGAGACCCAGTACTTC	CSASGEETQYF
-	TRBV27	-	TRBJ1-5	TGTGCCAGCAGTTTAATGGGTCAGGACAATCAGCCCCAGCATTTT	CASSLMGQDNQPQHF
TRBD1	TRBV19	-	TRBJ2-7	TGTGCCAGTAGTATAGGGGACAGGTACTACTACGAGCAGTACTTC	CASSIGDRYYYEQYF
-	TRBV19	-	TRBJ1-5	TGTGCCAGTAGTCCTGGGGCAGGGCAACTTCGTCAGCCCCAGCATTTT	CASSPGAGQLRQPQHF
-	TRBV7-6	once	TRBJ1-5	TGTGCCAGCAGCTTAGACGCCGGATGGAGTCAGCCCCAGCATTTT	CASSLDAGWSQPQHF
TRBD2	TRBV18	-	TRBJ2-2	TGTGCCAGCTCACCAAACCCCGCTAGCGGGACCGACACCGGGGAGCTGTTTTTT	CASSPNPASGTDTGELFF
TRBD1	TRBV11-1	-	TRBJ1-1	TGTGCCAGCAGCTTAGAACTGGCAGGGGGTAGCACTGAAGCTTTCTTT	CASSLELAGGSTEAFF
-	TRBV6-5	-	TRBJ1-1	TGTGCCAGCAGCGGTGGGAACACTGAAGCTTTCTTT	CASSGGNTEAFF
TRBD1	TRBV5-1	-	TRBJ1-4	TGCGCCAGCAGCCGGACAGGGGGGACCCCGGCTGAAAAACTGTTTTTT	CASSRTGGTPAEKLFF
-	TRBV19	-	TRBJ2-1	TGTGCCAGTAGTATGTCGGCTAGCGATGAGCAGTTCTTC	CASSMSASDEQFF